This TCR beta chain was captured by sequencing in a study of shared clonotypes between healthy human individuals. At the level of the study: Plates per donor: three CD4 naive, three CD4 memory, two CD8 naive, one CD8 memory.

The data were produced by immunoSEQ multiplex PCR, yet TCRdb's version contains in-frame clones alone and is incomplete. The sample holds approximately 2.5 million clones, roughly 92% seen once. CD4+ cells underwent separation, giving CD45RA+ naive and CD45RA-negative memory subsets. The CDR3 runs to 15 residues. Per germline, CDR1 SGDLS and CDR2 YYNGEE. V trimming: 2 bases; J trimming: 5 bases; junction bases outside the gene matches: 5. Specimen: naive CD4+ T cells sorted from blood. The sample's subset: CD45RA+ positively selected. This TCR was sampled from a man aged 18 to 29 in good health. This sequence joins TRBV9 and TRBJ2-7, with 12 bases lining up with TRBD2. In DNA form, the CDR3 reads TGTGCCAGCAGCGTTCTAGCGGGAGGGTACCACGAGCAGTACTTC. Amino acid sequence: CASSVLAGGYHEQYF.